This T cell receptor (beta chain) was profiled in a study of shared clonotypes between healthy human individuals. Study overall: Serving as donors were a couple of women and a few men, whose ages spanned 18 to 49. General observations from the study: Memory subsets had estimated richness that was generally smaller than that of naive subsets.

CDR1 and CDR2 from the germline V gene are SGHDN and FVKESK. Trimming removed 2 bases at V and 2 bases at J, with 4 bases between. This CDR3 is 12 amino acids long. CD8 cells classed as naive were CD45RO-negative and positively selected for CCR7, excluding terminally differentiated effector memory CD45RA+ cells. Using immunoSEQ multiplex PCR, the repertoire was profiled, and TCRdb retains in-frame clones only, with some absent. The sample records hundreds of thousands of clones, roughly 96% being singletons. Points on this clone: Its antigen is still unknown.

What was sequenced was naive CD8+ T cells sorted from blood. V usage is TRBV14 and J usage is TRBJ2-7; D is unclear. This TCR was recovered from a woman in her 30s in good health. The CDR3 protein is CASSQYAYEQYF. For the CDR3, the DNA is TGTGCCAGCAGCCAATATGCCTACGAGCAGTACTTC.